The 11 T cell receptor beta chains reported below all come from one sample, sequenced in a study of T cell responses to AZD1222 COVID-19 vaccine. Clones were sequenced by immunoSEQ multiplex PCR, and TCRdb holds only the in-frame ones, with some missing. The profile shows about 100,000 clones, about 83% of them singletons. The material was peripheral blood, obtained on day 0 of AZD1222 vaccination. The source of these receptors is an adult in good health.

This clone was found once. The chain is built from TRBV5-1 and TRBJ1-2, with TRBD1 as a possible D gene (6 bases). V gave up 4 bases and J gave up 2 bases, with 18 bases separating them. The CDR3 sequence is 16 residues long. Germline CDR1 is SGHRS and CDR2 is YFSETQ. CDR3 protein: CASSPQGGPGNYGYTF. The CDR3 nucleotides read TGCGCCAGCAGCCCTCAAGGGGGACCCGGGAACTATGGCTACACCTTC. The entire variable domain, with the rest obtained from reference TRBV5-1 and TRBJ1-2, is as follows: KAGVTQTPRYLIKTRGQQVTLSCSPISGHRSVSWYQQTPGQGLQFLFEYFSETQRNKGNFPGRFSGRQFSNSRSEMNVSTLELGDSALYLCASSPQGGPGNYGYTFGSGTRLTVV.

V is TRBV6-1 and J is TRBJ1-5; 7 bases align to TRBD1. Trimming took 2 bases from V and 3 from J; bases not matched to a gene: 7. CDR3 length: 16 residues. CDR1 is MNHNS and CDR2 is SASEGT in the germline V gene. DNA of the CDR3: TGTGCCAGCAGTGAATGGGGGACAGACCCCAATCAGCCCCAGCATTTT. This sequence encodes CASSEWGTDPNQPQHF.

V and J are TRBV11-2 and TRBJ2-3, with D maybe TRBD2 (6 bases). Trimming pared 3 bases from V and 5 bases from J, leaving 24 bases between. The CDR3 has 18 amino acids. Germline V gives CDR1 SGHAT, CDR2 FQNNGV. CDR3 protein: CASSLSGYSGPVLDTQYF. The CDR3 coding sequence is TGTGCCAGCAGCTTGAGTGGATACAGCGGGCCAGTGCTAGATACGCAGTATTTT.

V gene TRBV4-3 combines with J gene TRBJ1-2; D perhaps matches TRBD1 (5 bases). Germline V gene lookup returns CDR1 LGHNA and CDR2 YSLEER. Trimming removed 5 bases at V and 3 bases at J, with 10 bases between. The CDR3 spans 13 residues. CDR3 protein: CASSSWGDYGYTF. The CDR3, as DNA: TGCGCCAGCAGCTCCTGGGGGGACTATGGCTACACCTTC.

The chain joins TRBV10-2 to TRBJ2-2; no clear D gene. CDR1 is WSHSY, CDR2 SAAADI, per germline. The V and J ends lost 3 bases and 2 bases respectively, with 7 bases between them. This CDR3 is built from 14 residues. The CDR3 protein is CASSDTINTGELFF. CDR3 DNA sequence: TGCGCCAGCAGTGACACCATCAACACCGGGGAGCTGTTTTTT.

The chain recombines TRBV6-2 or TRBV6-3 with TRBJ2-2; D uncertain. Deletions cut 6 bases from V and 5 bases from J, with 10 bases between. The CDR3 has 13 residues. Germline V CDR1 and CDR2: MNHEY, SVGEGT. The CDR3 spells CASSRSVTGELFF. The CDR3 DNA reads TGTGCCAGCAGCCGTTCAGTTACCGGGGAGCTGTTTTTT.

This clone came up many times. V gene TRBV3-1 (or the pseudogene TRBV3-2) combines with J gene TRBJ1-6; 8 bases agree with TRBD1. With V trimmed by 3 bases and J by 4 bases, 14 bases remained unmatched. The CDR3 spans 19 residues. In germline, CDR1 is LGHDT, CDR2 YNNKEL (reference sequence). The CDR3 region is CASSHGQGGMAAYNSPLHF. CDR3 coding DNA: TGTGCCAGCAGCCATGGACAGGGCGGGATGGCCGCATATAATTCACCCCTCCACTTT.

The chain employs TRBV13 and TRBJ1-4; tentatively, D is TRBD1 (6 bases). This CDR3 region has 15 residues. Between the trimmed V and J ends, which lost 0 bases and 8 bases, there was a span of 13 bases. The germline V gene has CDR1 PRHDT and CDR2 FYEKMQ (reference sequence). The CDR3 DNA is TGTGCCAGCAGCTTAGGAGGGAAGGGGGAAGAAAAACTGTTTTTT. Amino acids: CASSLGGKGEEKLFF.

The CDR3 DNA reads TGTGCCAGCAGCAAAGGTCTCAGCTATGGCTACACCTTC. Residues: CASSKGLSYGYTF. J is TRBJ1-2 and V is TRBV21-1; TRBD1 is the table's D call, not checked against the DNA. TRBV21-1 represents a pseudogene. The CDR3 contains 13 residues.

The chain employs TRBV5-1 and TRBJ2-5, with D perhaps matching TRBD2 (7 bases). The CDR3 contains 15 residues. Trimming left V 5 bases short and J 3 bases short, with 17 bases between. The germline gives CDR1 SGHRS, CDR2 YFSETQ. CDR3 bases: TGCGCCAGCAGTCCCCAGGGGAGGGGAGAAGAGACCCAGTACTTC. Protein product: CASSPQGRGEETQYF.

V and J are TRBV19 and TRBJ1-2; the D gene is possibly TRBD1 (5 bases). This CDR3 spans 13 amino acids. The V gene lost 6 bases and the J gene lost 2 bases, with 10 bases spanning the gap. Germline V gene lookup returns CDR1 LNHDA and CDR2 SQIVND (reference sequence). The CDR3, as DNA: TGTGCCAGTAGGTGGGGGGTCAACTATGGCTACACCTTC. This sequence encodes CASRWGVNYGYTF.